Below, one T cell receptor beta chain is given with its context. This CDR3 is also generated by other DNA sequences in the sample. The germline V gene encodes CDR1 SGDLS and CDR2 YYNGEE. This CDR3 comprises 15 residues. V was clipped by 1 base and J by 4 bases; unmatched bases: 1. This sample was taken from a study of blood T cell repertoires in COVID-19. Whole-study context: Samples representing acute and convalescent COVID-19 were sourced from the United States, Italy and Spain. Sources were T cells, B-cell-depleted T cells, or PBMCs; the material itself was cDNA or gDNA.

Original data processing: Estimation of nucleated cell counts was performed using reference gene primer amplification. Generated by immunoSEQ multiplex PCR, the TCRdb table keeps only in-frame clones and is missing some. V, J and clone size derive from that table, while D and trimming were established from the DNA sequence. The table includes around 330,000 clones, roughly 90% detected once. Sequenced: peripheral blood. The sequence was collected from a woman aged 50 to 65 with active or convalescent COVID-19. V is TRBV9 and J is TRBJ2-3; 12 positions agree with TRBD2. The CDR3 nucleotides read TGTGCCAGCAGCGTACTAGCGGGAGGGCCAGATACGCAGTATTTT. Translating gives CASSVLAGGPDTQYF.